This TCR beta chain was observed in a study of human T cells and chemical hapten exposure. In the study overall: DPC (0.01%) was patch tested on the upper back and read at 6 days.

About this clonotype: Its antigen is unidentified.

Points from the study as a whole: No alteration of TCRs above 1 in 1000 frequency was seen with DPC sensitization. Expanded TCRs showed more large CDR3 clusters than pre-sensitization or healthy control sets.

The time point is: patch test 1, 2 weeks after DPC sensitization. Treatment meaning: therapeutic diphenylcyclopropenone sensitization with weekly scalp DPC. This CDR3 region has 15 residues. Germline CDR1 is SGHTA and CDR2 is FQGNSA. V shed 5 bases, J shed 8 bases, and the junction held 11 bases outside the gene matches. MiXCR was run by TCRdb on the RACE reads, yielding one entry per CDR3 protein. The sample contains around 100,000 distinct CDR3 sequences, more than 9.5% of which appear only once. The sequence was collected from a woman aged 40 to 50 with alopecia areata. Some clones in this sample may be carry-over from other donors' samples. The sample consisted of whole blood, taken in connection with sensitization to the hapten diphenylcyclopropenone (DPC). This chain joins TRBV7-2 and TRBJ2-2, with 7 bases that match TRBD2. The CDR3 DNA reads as TGTGCCAGCAGCACTAGCGCGTTTGGGATAGGGGAGCTGTTTTTT. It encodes CASSTSAFGIGELFF.